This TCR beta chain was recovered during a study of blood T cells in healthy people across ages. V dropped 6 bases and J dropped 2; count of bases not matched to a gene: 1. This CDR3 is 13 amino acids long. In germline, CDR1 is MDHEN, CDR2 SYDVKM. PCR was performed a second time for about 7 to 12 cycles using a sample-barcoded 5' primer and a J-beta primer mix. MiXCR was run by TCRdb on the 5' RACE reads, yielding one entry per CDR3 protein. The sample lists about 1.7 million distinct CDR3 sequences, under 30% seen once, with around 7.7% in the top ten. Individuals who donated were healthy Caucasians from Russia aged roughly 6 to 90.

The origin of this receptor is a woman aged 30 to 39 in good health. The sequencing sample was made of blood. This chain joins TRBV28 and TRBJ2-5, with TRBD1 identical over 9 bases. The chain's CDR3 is CASRQGAQETQYF. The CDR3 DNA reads TGTGCCAGCAGACAGGGGGCTCAAGAGACCCAGTACTTC.